This T cell receptor (beta chain) emerged from a study of T-cell memory formation after mild COVID-19. Study results and caveats: Pre-infection memory showed some responding clones, and this suggested that cross-reactive memory joined.

With respect to this clonotype: Antigen specificity is unknown.

Using its own MiXCR run on the 5' RACE reads, TCRdb lists one record per CDR3 protein. In the table there are approximately 250,000 distinct CDR3 sequences, around 17% of which are singletons. The CDR3 has 17 amino acids. CDR1 and CDR2 (germline): MNHNY, SVGAGI (reference sequence). With 4 bases removed from V and 6 bases from J, the gap between germline ends came to 24 bases. This chain joins TRBV6-6 and TRBJ1-2; no definite D call. The receptor was isolated from a man aged 18 to 29 who had mild COVID-19 (a few samples of this study predate the infection). Cell type and time point are not known. The specimen was PBMCs or a T cell subset sorted from them (not recorded which). Written as DNA, the CDR3 is TGTGCCAGCAGTTTCCTGCCCGTCGGCGAATTTGTTCATGGCTACACCTTC. Translated: CASSFLPVGEFVHGYTF.